This is a list of T cell receptor beta chains from one sample in a study of PD-L1 blockade in urothelial cancer. Using immunoSEQ multiplex PCR, the repertoire was profiled, and TCRdb retains in-frame clones only, with some absent. The sample holds roughly 45,000 clones; about 85% are singletons and the top ten take 7.5% to 8.5%. Sequencing was performed on PBMCs, taken around atezolizumab (anti-PD-L1) treatment. These receptors came from a man in his 60s with urothelial cancer. The CDR3 runs from the conserved cysteine through the conserved F or W. The D gene is left open where the match is weak. The size entry is marked missing in some rows and otherwise reads once, few, many or a size class.

CDR3 protein | CDR3 DNA | J gene | clone size | V gene | D gene
CASSLGGGTDTQYF | TGTGCCAGCAGCTTGGGAGGCGGTACCGATACGCAGTATTTT | TRBJ2-3 | - | TRBV5-6 | -
CASSQGDRVGETQYF | TGCGCCAGCAGCCAAGGAGACAGGGTGGGAGAGACCCAGTACTTC | TRBJ2-5 | - | TRBV4-3 | TRBD1
CASSPGQGVTYEQYF | TGTGCCAGCAGCCCTGGACAGGGGGTTACCTACGAGCAGTACTTC | TRBJ2-7 | - | TRBV7-6 | TRBD1
CASSPRGSSYEQYF | TGTGCCAGCTCACCAAGGGGGAGCTCCTACGAGCAGTACTTC | TRBJ2-7 | - | TRBV18 | -
CASSPRTSGGPGEQFF | TGTGCCAGCTCACCAAGGACTAGCGGGGGTCCTGGGGAGCAGTTCTTC | TRBJ2-1 | - | TRBV18 | TRBD2
CASSLFAGRDTGELFF | TGCGCCAGCAGCTTGTTCGCAGGGAGGGACACCGGGGAGCTGTTTTTT | TRBJ2-2 | - | TRBV5-1 | TRBD2
CASSLILTGGSYEQYF | TGTGCCAGCAGCTTAATCTTGACAGGGGGATCCTACGAGCAGTACTTC | TRBJ2-7 | - | TRBV7-9 | TRBD1
CASSPAQVLLNTEAFF | TGTGCCAGCAGCCCGGCCCAGGTTCTTCTTAACACTGAAGCTTTCTTT | TRBJ1-1 | - | TRBV5-4 | -
CASSVTGGAGETQYF | TGTGCCAGCAGCGTAACGGGGGGGGCGGGGGAGACCCAGTACTTC | TRBJ2-5 | - | TRBV9 | TRBD2
CASSPRGLAGGTYEQYF | TGTGCCAGCAGCCCCCGAGGGCTAGCGGGGGGTACCTACGAGCAGTACTTC | TRBJ2-7 | once | TRBV7-2 | TRBD2
CASSVAGGGVGTEAFF | TGTGCCAGCAGCGTAGCTGGCGGGGGCGTAGGTACTGAAGCTTTCTTT | TRBJ1-1 | - | TRBV9 | -
CASSLVLAGYEQYF | TGCGCCAGCAGCTTGGTTCTAGCGGGGTACGAGCAGTACTTC | TRBJ2-7 | - | TRBV5-1 | TRBD2
CASSPQGTWGSGANVLTF | TGTGCCAGCAGCCCCCAGGGTACATGGGGCTCTGGGGCCAACGTCCTGACTTTC | TRBJ2-6 | - | TRBV5-6 | -
CASSLRRPLEAFF | TGTGCCAGCAGTTTAAGGCGGCCGCTCGAAGCTTTCTTT | TRBJ1-1 | - | TRBV28 | -
CASSGSGGYTDTQYF | TGTGCCAGCAGTGGTAGCGGGGGATACACAGATACGCAGTATTTT | TRBJ2-3 | - | TRBV7-3 | TRBD2
CASSLGASYGYTF | TGTGCCAGCAGTTTGGGGGCCAGCTATGGCTACACCTTC | TRBJ1-2 | - | TRBV28 | -
CASSSGLAASTDTQYF | TGTGCCAGCAGCTCCGGACTAGCGGCTAGCACAGATACGCAGTATTTT | TRBJ2-3 | - | TRBV11-2 | TRBD2
CACIQGFDTEAFF | TGTGCCTGTATACAGGGTTTTGACACTGAAGCTTTCTTT | TRBJ1-1 | once | TRBV30 | -
CASRHSAGGETQYF | TGTGCCAGCAGGCACAGTGCAGGGGGAGAGACCCAGTACTTC | TRBJ2-5 | once | TRBV14 | TRBD1
CASKEGFTDTQYF | TGTGCCAGCAAGGAGGGCTTCACAGATACGCAGTATTTT | TRBJ2-3 | - | TRBV6-4 | -
CASSLGGTGATEAFF | TGTGCCAGCAGCTTAGGTGGGACAGGGGCCACTGAAGCTTTCTTT | TRBJ1-1 | few | TRBV13 | TRBD1
CASRNTRDSGTETQYF | TGTGCCAGCAGAAATACCAGGGACTCCGGTACAGAGACCCAGTACTTC | TRBJ2-5 | - | TRBV7-9 | -